This TCR beta chain was retrieved from a study of OX40 agonist ivuxolimab in advanced cancers. Assay used: immunoSEQ multiplex PCR; TCRdb lists only in-frame clones, some missing. The repertoire holds fewer than 30,000 clones, approximately 84% seen once, with roughly 19% in the top ten. Germline assignment: CDR1 MNHEY and CDR2 SMNVEV (reference sequence). The CDR3 is made up of 13 amino acids. V dropped 2 bases and J dropped 2 bases, with 6 bases sitting between them. The receptor comes from an adult with an advanced solid tumor such as melanoma, head and neck, liver or kidney cancer. The J gene is TRBJ1-2, the V gene TRBV27, with no clear D. Sequencing was performed on CD4+ or CD8+ T cells sorted from blood, taken in a trial of the OX40 agonist ivuxolimab. CDR3 sequence: CASSLGLNYGYTF. As DNA, the CDR3 is TGTGCCAGCAGTTTAGGGCTAAACTATGGCTACACCTTC.